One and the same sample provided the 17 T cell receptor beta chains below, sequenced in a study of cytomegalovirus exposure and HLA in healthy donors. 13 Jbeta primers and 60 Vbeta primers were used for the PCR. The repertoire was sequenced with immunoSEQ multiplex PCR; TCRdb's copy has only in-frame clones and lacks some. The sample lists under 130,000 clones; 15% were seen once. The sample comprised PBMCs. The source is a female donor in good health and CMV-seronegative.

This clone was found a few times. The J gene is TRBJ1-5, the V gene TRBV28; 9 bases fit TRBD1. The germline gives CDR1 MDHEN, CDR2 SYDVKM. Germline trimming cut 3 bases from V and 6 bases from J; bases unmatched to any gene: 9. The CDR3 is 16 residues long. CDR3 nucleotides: TGTGCCAGCAGTTTTTTTGGGACAGGGATCTTTCAGCCCCAGCATTTT. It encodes CASSFFGTGIFQPQHF.

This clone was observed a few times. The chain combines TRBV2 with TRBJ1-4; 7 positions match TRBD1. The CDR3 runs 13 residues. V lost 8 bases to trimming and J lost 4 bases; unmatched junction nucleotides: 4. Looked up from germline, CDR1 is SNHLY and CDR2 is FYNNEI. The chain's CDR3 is CASRTGYNEKLFF. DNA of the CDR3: TGTGCCAGCCGGACAGGATATAATGAAAAACTGTTTTTT. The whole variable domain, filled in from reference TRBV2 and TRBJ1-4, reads EPEVTQTPSHQVTQMGQEVILRCVPISNHLYFYWYRQILGQKVEFLVSFYNNEISEKSEIFDDQFSVERPDGSNFTLKIRSTKLEDSAMYFCASRTGYNEKLFFGSGTQLSVL.

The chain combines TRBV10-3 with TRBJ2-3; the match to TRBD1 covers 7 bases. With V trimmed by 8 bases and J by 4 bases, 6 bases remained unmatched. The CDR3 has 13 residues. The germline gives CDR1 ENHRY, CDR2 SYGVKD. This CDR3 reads CAIALGGADTQYF. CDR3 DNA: TGTGCCATCGCGTTAGGGGGCGCAGATACGCAGTATTTT.

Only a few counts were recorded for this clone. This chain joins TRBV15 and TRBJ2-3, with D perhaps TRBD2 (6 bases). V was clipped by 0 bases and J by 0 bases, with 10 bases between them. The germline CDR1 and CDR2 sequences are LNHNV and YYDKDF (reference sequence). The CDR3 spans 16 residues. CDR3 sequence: CATSRDPAGSTDTQYF. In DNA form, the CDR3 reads TGTGCCACCAGCAGAGATCCAGCGGGTAGCACAGATACGCAGTATTTT.

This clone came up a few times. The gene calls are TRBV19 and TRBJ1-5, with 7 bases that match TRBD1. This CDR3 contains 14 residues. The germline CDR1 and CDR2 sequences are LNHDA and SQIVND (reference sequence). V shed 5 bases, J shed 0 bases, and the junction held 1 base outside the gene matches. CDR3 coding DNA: TGTGCCAGTAGTGGACAGGTTAGCAATCAGCCCCAGCATTTT. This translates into CASSGQVSNQPQHF.

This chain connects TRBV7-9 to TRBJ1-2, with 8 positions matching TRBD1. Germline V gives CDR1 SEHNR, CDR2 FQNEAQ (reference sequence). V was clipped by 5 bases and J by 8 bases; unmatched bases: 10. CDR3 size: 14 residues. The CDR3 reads CASSPLRTGKGYTF. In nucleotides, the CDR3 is TGTGCCAGCAGCCCCCTCCGGACAGGGAAAGGCTACACCTTC.

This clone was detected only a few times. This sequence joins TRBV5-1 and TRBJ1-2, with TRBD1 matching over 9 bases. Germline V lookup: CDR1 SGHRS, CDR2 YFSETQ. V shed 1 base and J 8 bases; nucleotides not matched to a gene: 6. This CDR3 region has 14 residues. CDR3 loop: CASSLTGGDRGYTF. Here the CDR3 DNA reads TGCGCCAGCAGCTTGACAGGGGGCGACAGGGGCTACACCTTC.

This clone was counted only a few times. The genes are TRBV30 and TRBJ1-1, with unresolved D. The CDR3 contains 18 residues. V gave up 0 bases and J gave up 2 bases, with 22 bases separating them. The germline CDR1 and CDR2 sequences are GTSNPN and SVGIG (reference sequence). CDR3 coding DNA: TGTGCCTGGAGTGTACAAAGATCATTACGGGGTCGAAACACTGAAGCTTTCTTT. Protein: CAWSVQRSLRGRNTEAFF.

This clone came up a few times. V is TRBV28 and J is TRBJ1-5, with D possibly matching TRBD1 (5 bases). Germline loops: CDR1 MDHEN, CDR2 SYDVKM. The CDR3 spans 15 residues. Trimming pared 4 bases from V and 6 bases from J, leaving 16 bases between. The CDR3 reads CASSSPRGTGQPQHF. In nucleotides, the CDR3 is TGTGCCAGCAGTTCCCCCCGGGGGACGGGTCAGCCCCAGCATTTT.

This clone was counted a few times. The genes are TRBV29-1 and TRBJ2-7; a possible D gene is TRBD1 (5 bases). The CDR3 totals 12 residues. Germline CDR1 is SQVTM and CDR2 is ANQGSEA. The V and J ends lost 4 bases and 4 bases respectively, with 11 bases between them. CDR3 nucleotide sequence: TGCAGCGTTGTGGAGACAGCTTACGAGCAGTACTTC. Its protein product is CSVVETAYEQYF.

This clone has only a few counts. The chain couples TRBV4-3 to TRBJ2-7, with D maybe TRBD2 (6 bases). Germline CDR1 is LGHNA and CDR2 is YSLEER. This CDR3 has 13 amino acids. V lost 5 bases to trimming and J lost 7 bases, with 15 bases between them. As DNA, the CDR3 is TGCGCCAGCAGCAAGAAGGGGAGGAGGGAGCAGTACTTC. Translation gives CASSKKGRREQYF.

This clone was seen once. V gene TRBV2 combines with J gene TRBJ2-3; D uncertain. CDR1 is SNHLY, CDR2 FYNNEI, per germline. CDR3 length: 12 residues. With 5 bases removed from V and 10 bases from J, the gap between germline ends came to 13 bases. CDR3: CASSRNLGSQYF. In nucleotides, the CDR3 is TGTGCCAGCAGTCGCAACCTAGGATCGCAGTATTTT.

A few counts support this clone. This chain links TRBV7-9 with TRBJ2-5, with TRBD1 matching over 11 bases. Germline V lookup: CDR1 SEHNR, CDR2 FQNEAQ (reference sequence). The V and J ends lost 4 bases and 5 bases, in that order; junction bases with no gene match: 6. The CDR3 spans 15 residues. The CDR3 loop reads CASSSGQGAMETQYF. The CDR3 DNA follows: TGTGCCAGCAGCTCCGGACAGGGGGCGATGGAGACCCAGTACTTC. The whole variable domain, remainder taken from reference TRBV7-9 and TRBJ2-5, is DTGVSQNPRHKITKRGQNVTFRCDPISEHNRLYWYRQTLGQGPEFLTYFQNEAQLEKSRLLSDRFSAERPKGSFSTLEIQRTEQGDSAMYLCASSSGQGAMETQYFGPGTRLLVL.

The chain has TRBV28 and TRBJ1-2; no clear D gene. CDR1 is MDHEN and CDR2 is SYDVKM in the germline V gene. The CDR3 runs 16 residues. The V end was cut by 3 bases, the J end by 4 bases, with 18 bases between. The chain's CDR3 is CASSFPTWEMGYGYTF. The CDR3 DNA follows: TGTGCCAGCAGTTTTCCCACCTGGGAGATGGGCTATGGCTACACCTTC.

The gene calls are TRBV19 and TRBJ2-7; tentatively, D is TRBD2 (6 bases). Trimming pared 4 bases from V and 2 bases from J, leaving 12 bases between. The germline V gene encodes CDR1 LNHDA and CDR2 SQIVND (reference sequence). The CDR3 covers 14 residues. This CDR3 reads CASSNGGNPYEQYF. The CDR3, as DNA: TGTGCCAGTAGTAACGGAGGGAATCCCTACGAGCAGTACTTC.

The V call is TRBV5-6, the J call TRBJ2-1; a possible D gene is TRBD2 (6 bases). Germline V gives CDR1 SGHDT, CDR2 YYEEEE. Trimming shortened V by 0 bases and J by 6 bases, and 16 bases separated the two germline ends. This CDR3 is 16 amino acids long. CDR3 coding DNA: TGTGCCAGCAGCTTGGTAAGCGGGCCAAGGGTCAATGAGCAGTTCTTC. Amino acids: CASSLVSGPRVNEQFF.

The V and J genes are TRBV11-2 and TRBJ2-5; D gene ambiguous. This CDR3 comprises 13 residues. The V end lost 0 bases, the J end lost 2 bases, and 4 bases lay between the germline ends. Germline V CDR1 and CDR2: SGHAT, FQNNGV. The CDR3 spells CASSLERQETQYF. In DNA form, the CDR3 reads TGTGCCAGCAGCTTAGAGAGACAAGAGACCCAGTACTTC.